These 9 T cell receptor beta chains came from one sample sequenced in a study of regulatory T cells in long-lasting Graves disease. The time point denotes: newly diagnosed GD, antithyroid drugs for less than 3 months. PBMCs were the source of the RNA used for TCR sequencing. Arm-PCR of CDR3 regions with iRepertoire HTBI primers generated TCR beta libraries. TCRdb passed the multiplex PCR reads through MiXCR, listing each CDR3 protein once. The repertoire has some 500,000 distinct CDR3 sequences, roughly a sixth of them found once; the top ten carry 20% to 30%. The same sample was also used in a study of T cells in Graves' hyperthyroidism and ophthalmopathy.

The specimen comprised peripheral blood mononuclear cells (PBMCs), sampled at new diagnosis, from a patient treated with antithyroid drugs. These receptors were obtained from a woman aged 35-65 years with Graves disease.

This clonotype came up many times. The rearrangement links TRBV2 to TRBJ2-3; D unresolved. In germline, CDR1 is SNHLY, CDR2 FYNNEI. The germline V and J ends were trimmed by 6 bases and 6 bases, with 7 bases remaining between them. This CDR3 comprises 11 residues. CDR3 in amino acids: CASRVLDTQYF. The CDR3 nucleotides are TGTGCCAGCAGGGTTTTGGATACGCAGTATTTT.

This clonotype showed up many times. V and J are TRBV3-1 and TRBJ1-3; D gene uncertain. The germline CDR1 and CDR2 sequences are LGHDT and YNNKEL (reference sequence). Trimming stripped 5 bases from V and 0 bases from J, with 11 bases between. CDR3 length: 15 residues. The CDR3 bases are TGTGCCAGCAGCTACAAGTTCAGCTCTGGAAACACCATATATTTT. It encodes CASSYKFSSGNTIYF. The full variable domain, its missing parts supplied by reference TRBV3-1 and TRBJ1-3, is DTAVSQTPKYLVTQMGNDKSIKCEQNLGHDTMYWYKQDSKKFLKIMFSYNNKELIINETVPNRFSPKSPDKAHLNLHINSLELGDSAVYFCASSYKFSSGNTIYFGEGSWLTVV.

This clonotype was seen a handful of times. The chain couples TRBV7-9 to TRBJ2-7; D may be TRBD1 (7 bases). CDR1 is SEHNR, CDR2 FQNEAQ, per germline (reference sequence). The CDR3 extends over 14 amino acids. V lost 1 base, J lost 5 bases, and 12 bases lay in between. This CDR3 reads CASSLGRGLDEQYF. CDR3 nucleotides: TGTGCCAGCAGCTTAGGGAGGGGGCTGGACGAGCAGTACTTC.

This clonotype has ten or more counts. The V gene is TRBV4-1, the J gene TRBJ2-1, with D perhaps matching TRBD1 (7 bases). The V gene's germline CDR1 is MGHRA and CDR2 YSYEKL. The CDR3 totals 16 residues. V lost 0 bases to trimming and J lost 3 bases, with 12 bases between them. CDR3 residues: CASSQDGGGFYNEQFF. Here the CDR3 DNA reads TGCGCCAGCAGCCAAGACGGAGGGGGCTTCTACAATGAGCAGTTCTTC.

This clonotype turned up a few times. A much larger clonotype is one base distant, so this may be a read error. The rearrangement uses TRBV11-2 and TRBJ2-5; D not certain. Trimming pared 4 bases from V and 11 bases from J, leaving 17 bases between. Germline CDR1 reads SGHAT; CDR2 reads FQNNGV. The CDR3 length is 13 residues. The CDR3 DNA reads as TGTGCCAGCAGCTCTCCGAGAGGCAATGAGCAGTACTTC. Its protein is CASSSPRGNEQYF.

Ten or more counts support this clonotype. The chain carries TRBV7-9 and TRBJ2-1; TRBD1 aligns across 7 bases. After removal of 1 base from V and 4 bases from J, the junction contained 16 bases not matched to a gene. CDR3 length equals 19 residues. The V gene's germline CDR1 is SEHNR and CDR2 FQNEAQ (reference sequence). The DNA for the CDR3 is TGTGCCAGCAGCTTAGAACCTTTCAAGTGGGACAGTATTTACAATGAGCAGTTCTTC. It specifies CASSLEPFKWDSIYNEQFF.

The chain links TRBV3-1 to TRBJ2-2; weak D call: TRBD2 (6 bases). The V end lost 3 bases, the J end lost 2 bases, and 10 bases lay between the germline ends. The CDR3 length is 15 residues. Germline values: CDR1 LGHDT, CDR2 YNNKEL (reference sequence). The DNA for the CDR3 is TGTGCCAGCAGCCAGTGGGGGACTAACACCGGGGAGCTGTTTTTT. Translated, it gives CASSQWGTNTGELFF.

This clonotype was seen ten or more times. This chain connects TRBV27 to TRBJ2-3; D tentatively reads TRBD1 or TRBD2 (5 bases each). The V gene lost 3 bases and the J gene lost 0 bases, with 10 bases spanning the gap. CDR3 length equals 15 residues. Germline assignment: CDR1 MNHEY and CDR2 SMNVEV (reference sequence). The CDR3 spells CASSLGRVSTDTQYF. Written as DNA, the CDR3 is TGTGCCAGCAGTTTGGGGCGGGTTAGCACAGATACGCAGTATTTT.

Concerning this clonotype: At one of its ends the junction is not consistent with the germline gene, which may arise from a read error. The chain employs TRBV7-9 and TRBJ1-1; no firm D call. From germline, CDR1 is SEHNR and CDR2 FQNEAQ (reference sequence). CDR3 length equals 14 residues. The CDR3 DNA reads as TGTGCCAGCAGCTTAGCGGGCCTGAACGCTGAAGCTTTCTTT. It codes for CASSLAGLNAEAFF.